This passage covers 13 T cell receptor beta chains from one sample sequenced in a study of T cell responses to AZD1222 COVID-19 vaccine. Sequenced by immunoSEQ multiplex PCR; TCRdb stores in-frame clones only, minus some. This table holds about 100,000 clones, more than 80% found once. Material: peripheral blood, obtained on day 0 of AZD1222 vaccination. The receptors come from an adult in good health.

V is TRBV27 and J is TRBJ2-5, with a weak D call TRBD2 (5 bases). The CDR3 length is 13 residues. Germline V gene lookup returns CDR1 MNHEY and CDR2 SMNVEV (reference sequence). V lost 5 bases to trimming and J lost 0 bases, with 7 bases between them. The CDR3 DNA reads as TGTGCCAGCAGTAAAGCGGACCAAGAGACCCAGTACTTC. Translated, it gives CASSKADQETQYF.

This clone showed up just once. The rearrangement links TRBV14 to TRBJ2-1, with D possibly TRBD2 on 5 matching bases. Germline V gives CDR1 SGHDN, CDR2 FVKESK. Trimming stripped 1 base from V and 11 bases from J, with 12 bases between. This CDR3 spans 13 amino acids. DNA for the CDR3: TGTGCCAGCAGCCAAGTAAGCGGTGGCCAGCAGTTCTTC. This codes for CASSQVSGGQQFF. Supplemented by reference TRBV14 and TRBJ2-1, the full variable domain reads EAGVTQFPSHSVIEKGQTVTLRCDPISGHDNLYWYRRVMGKEIKFLLHFVKESKQDESGMPNNRFLAERTGGTYSTLKVQPAELEDSGVYFCASSQVSGGQQFFGPGTRLTVL.

V gene TRBV5-1 combines with J gene TRBJ2-3; TRBD2 matches at 11 bases. The CDR3 covers 16 residues. The germline V gene encodes CDR1 SGHRS and CDR2 YFSETQ. The trim removed 0 bases at V and 4 bases at J, leaving 4 bases unmatched. CDR3 loop: CASSLGTSGSADTQYF. The CDR3 nucleotides read TGCGCCAGCAGCTTGGGAACTAGCGGGAGTGCAGATACGCAGTATTTT.

The rearrangement joins TRBV3-1 (or the pseudogene TRBV3-2) to TRBJ2-7; D is ambiguous. V was shortened by 2 bases and J by 2 bases, with 10 bases between the two germline ends. Looked up from germline, CDR1 is LGHDT and CDR2 is YNNKEL (reference sequence). The CDR3 spans 14 residues. The CDR3 is CASSQLVSPYEQYF. CDR3 bases: TGTGCCAGCAGCCAACTAGTTAGCCCCTACGAGCAGTACTTC.

V usage is TRBV4-2 and J usage is TRBJ2-7; either TRBD1 or TRBD2 may fit D (5 bases each). Germline lookup yields CDR1 LGHNA and CDR2 YNFKEQ. CDR3 length equals 16 residues. V was shortened by 1 base and J by 1 base, with 14 bases between the two germline ends. CDR3 protein: CASSQASSGQSYEQYF. CDR3 nucleotide sequence: TGTGCCAGCAGCCAAGCCTCGAGCGGACAATCCTACGAGCAGTACTTC.

The chain couples TRBV6-2 or TRBV6-3 to TRBJ2-7; D unresolved. The germline CDR1 and CDR2 sequences are MNHEY and SVGEGT. V was shortened by 4 bases and J by 2 bases, with 9 bases between the two germline ends. The CDR3 is 13 amino acids. The CDR3 protein is CASSSYQTYEQYF. CDR3 sequence (DNA): TGTGCCAGCAGTTCCTACCAGACCTACGAGCAGTACTTC.

The chain couples TRBV7-9 to TRBJ2-2; 7 bases align to TRBD2. CDR3 length equals 16 residues. The V and J ends lost 5 bases and 2 bases, in that order; junction bases with no gene match: 8. Per the germline V gene, CDR1 is SEHNR and CDR2 is FQNEAQ (reference sequence). CDR3 amino acids: CASSGPKGLNTGELFF. CDR3 nucleotides: TGTGCCAGCAGCGGTCCTAAGGGACTAAACACCGGGGAGCTGTTTTTT.

The rearrangement joins TRBV3-1 (or the pseudogene TRBV3-2) to TRBJ1-3; 7 bases align to TRBD1. CDR1 and CDR2 from the germline V gene are LGHDT and YNNKEL (reference sequence). The CDR3 consists of 15 residues. V lost 2 bases, J lost 2 bases, and 3 bases stayed unmatched. CDR3 region: CASSQRQGAGNTIYF. The CDR3 DNA reads as TGTGCCAGCAGCCAACGACAGGGCGCTGGAAACACCATATATTTT.

The chain carries TRBV10-3 and TRBJ2-1; 8 bases line up with TRBD1. The V segment lost 0 bases and the J segment 9 bases; nucleotides outside the gene matches: 10. Germline-derived CDR1 and CDR2 are ENHRY and SYGVKD. This CDR3 region has 16 residues. The DNA of the CDR3 is TGTGCCATCAGTGAGTCGCAGGGGGCGATGGGGGGTGAGCAGTTCTTC. Amino acids: CAISESQGAMGGEQFF.

This chain connects TRBV4-1 to TRBJ2-2, with TRBD2 as a possible D gene (6 bases). The CDR3 is 18 residues long. Germline values: CDR1 MGHRA, CDR2 YSYEKL. The V gene lost 0 bases and the J gene lost 1 base, with 15 bases spanning the gap. CDR3 nucleotide sequence: TGCGCCAGCAGCCAAGATCAGTGGGGACTCCGGAACACCGGGGAGCTGTTTTTT. Translating gives CASSQDQWGLRNTGELFF.

V and J are TRBV7-2 and TRBJ1-4; 9 bases are shared with TRBD1. The V segment lost 5 bases and the J segment 1 base; nucleotides outside the gene matches: 5. CDR3 length equals 16 residues. Germline V lookup: CDR1 SGHTA, CDR2 FQGNSA. This CDR3 is CASSPGTGQTNEKLFF. CDR3 DNA: TGTGCCAGCAGCCCTGGGACAGGGCAAACTAATGAAAAACTGTTTTTT.

The chain joins TRBV5-1 to TRBJ2-7; 9 nucleotides align to TRBD1. Trimming at V came to 3 bases and at J to 5 bases, leaving 9 bases not matched to a gene. Germline-derived CDR1 and CDR2 are SGHRS and YFSETQ. This CDR3 has 15 residues. CDR3 bases: TGCGCCAGCAGCTCGGGACAGGGAAGGCTGGACGAGCAGTACTTC. Encoded protein: CASSSGQGRLDEQYF. The full variable domain, with the rest looked up from reference TRBV5-1 and TRBJ2-7, is KAGVTQTPRYLIKTRGQQVTLSCSPISGHRSVSWYQQTPGQGLQFLFEYFSETQRNKGNFPGRFSGRQFSNSRSEMNVSTLELGDSALYLCASSSGQGRLDEQYFGPGTRLTVT.

Written as DNA, the CDR3 is TGTGCCAGCAGCTTGGAGCAGGTCGGGCAGCCCCAGCATTTT. This translates into CASSLEQVGQPQHF. The rearrangement joins TRBV5-8 to TRBJ1-5; no clear D. The germline gives CDR1 SGHTS, CDR2 YDEGEE. V lost 0 bases, J lost 7 bases, and 11 bases lay in between. This CDR3 comprises 14 residues. Full variable domain (rest looked up from reference TRBV5-8 and TRBJ1-5): EAGVTQSPTHLIKTRGQQATLRCSPISGHTSVYWYQQALGLGLQFLLWYDEGEERNRGNFPPRFSGRQFPNYSSELNVNALELEDSALYLCASSLEQVGQPQHFGDGTRLSIL.